This T cell receptor beta chain was recorded in a study of PD-1 blockade in mismatch repair-deficient tumors. Germline V gene data show CDR1 as SGHAT and CDR2 as FQDESV (reference sequence). The CDR3 totals 16 residues. V lost 3 bases, J lost 4 bases, and 8 bases stayed unmatched. General study findings and limits: Tumor-resident clones, often absent from pretreatment blood, expanded after pembrolizumab and then contracted.

A word on this clone: As yet, its antigen is unknown.

This table comes from immunoSEQ multiplex PCR, and its TCRdb copy is limited to in-frame clones, with some not included. The sample has about 110,000 clones; about 80% are singletons. The source was peripheral blood, collected 60 weeks after starting pembrolizumab. The J gene is TRBJ1-2, the V gene TRBV11-1; 10 nucleotides line up with TRBD1. This receptor was identified in an adult with mismatch repair-deficient cancer. The CDR3 sequence is CASSFPPRTGGYGYTF. The CDR3 nucleotides are TGTGCCAGCAGCTTCCCCCCACGGACAGGGGGCTATGGCTACACCTTC.